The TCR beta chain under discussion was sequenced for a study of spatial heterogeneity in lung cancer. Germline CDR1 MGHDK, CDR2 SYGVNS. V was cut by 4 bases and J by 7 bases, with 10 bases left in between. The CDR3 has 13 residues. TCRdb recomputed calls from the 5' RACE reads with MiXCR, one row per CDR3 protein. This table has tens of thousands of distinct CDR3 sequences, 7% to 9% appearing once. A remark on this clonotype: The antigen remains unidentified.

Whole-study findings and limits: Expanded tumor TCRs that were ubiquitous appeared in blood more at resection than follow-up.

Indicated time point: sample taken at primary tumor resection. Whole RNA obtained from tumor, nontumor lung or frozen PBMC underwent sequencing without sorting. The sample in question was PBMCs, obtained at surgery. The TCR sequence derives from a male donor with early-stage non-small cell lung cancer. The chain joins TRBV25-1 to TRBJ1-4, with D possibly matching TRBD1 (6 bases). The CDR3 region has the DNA TGTGCCAGCAGTGGCAGGGGACGTGAAAAACTGTTTTTT. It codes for CASSGRGREKLFF.